The 18 T cell receptor beta chains given below trace back to one sample, sequenced in a study of blood T cell repertoires in COVID-19. Clones were read by immunoSEQ multiplex PCR, and TCRdb kept only the in-frame ones, dropping some. Of some 200,000 clones in the sample, approximately 90% are singletons; the top ten hold about 6%. Specimen: peripheral blood. The receptors originated from a man older than 75 with acute or convalescent COVID-19.

The CDR3 DNA reads as TGTGCCAGCAGCTTACTCCCGACAGATACGCAGTATTTT. It translates to CASSLLPTDTQYF. The V and J genes are TRBV11-3 and TRBJ2-3; D not resolved. CDR1 and CDR2 (germline): SGHNT, YENEEA. V was trimmed by 2 bases and J by 3 bases, leaving 6 bases between them. The CDR3 loop spans 13 amino acids.

CDR3 amino acids: CASSLSGGMVGSLEAFF. The CDR3 bases are TGCGCCAGCAGCTTAAGTGGGGGGATGGTAGGGTCTCTTGAAGCTTTCTTT. V gene TRBV5-1 combines with J gene TRBJ1-1; possibly TRBD1 for D (5 bases). CDR3 size: 17 residues. Trimming shortened V by 2 bases and J by 7 bases, and 24 bases separated the two germline ends. CDR1 SGHRS and CDR2 YFSETQ come from the germline V gene. The entire variable domain, with the rest obtained from reference TRBV5-1 and TRBJ1-1, is as follows: KAGVTQTPRYLIKTRGQQVTLSCSPISGHRSVSWYQQTPGQGLQFLFEYFSETQRNKGNFPGRFSGRQFSNSRSEMNVSTLELGDSALYLCASSLSGGMVGSLEAFFGQGTRLTVV.

This rearrangement joins TRBV2 to TRBJ2-2; no definite D call. Germline CDR1 is SNHLY and CDR2 is FYNNEI. The CDR3 has 15 residues. Trimming took off 11 bases at V and 3 bases at J, with 19 bases between the two ends. CDR3 loop: CASRRRIGDTGELFF. The CDR3, as DNA: TGTGCCTCCCGGCGACGGATTGGAGACACCGGGGAGCTGTTTTTT.

The chain links TRBV5-1 to TRBJ2-3; 10 nucleotides agree with TRBD1. Germline V gene data show CDR1 as SGHRS and CDR2 as YFSETQ. Unmatched junction bases numbered 7, after V lost 2 bases and J lost 4 bases. The CDR3 sequence is 16 residues long. The CDR3 loop reads CASSLTGTGVADTQYF. In nucleotides, the CDR3 is TGCGCCAGCAGCTTAACCGGGACAGGGGTCGCAGATACGCAGTATTTT.

The chain couples TRBV28 to TRBJ2-7, with 10 nucleotides matching TRBD2. The CDR3 has 14 residues. J was trimmed by 6 bases and V by 2 bases; bases with no gene match: 4. Germline lookup yields CDR1 MDHEN and CDR2 SYDVKM. This CDR3 reads CASSLQAGGREQYF. The CDR3, as DNA: TGTGCCAGCAGTTTACAAGCGGGAGGGCGCGAGCAGTACTTC. The full variable domain, rest sourced from reference TRBV28 and TRBJ2-7, is DVKVTQSSRYLVKRTGEKVFLECVQDMDHENMFWYRQDPGLGLRLIYFSYDVKMKEKGDIPEGYSVSREKKERFSLILESASTNQTSMYLCASSLQAGGREQYFGPGTRLTVT.

V usage is TRBV27 and J usage is TRBJ2-7; D is possibly TRBD2 (5 bases). Germline CDR1 reads MNHEY; CDR2 reads SMNVEV (reference sequence). CDR3 length: 14 residues. Trimming took 4 bases from V and 7 from J, leaving 17 bases between them. The CDR3 protein is CASSYGLSRGEQYF. CDR3 DNA sequence: TGTGCCAGCAGTTATGGACTTTCGCGCGGGGAGCAGTACTTC.

This clone was seen a single time. This rearrangement joins TRBV3-1 (or the pseudogene TRBV3-2) to TRBJ2-2; TRBD1 matches 7 bases. V lost 0 bases, J lost 6 bases, and 7 bases stayed unmatched. The CDR3 is 16 residues long. Germline CDR1 reads LGHDT; CDR2 reads YNNKEL (reference sequence). For the CDR3, the DNA is TGTGCCAGCAGCCAAGATCGACAGGGTGGGGCCGGGGAGCTGTTTTTT. Its protein is CASSQDRQGGAGELFF.

This clone has a handful of counts. The V call is TRBV28, the J call TRBJ1-5, with D tentatively TRBD1 (5 bases). Germline CDR1 is MDHEN and CDR2 is SYDVKM. This CDR3 has 14 amino acids. Trimming cost V 6 bases and J 7 bases, with 16 bases left between them. DNA for the CDR3: TGTGCCAGCAGACTCAGGGTGGAGGGACAGCCCCAGCATTTT. This translates into CASRLRVEGQPQHF. Based on the CDR3 plus reference TRBV28 and TRBJ1-5, the full variable domain is DVKVTQSSRYLVKRTGEKVFLECVQDMDHENMFWYRQDPGLGLRLIYFSYDVKMKEKGDIPEGYSVSREKKERFSLILESASTNQTSMYLCASRLRVEGQPQHFGDGTRLSIL.

This clone was seen just once. The chain links TRBV4-2 to TRBJ2-1, with 11 bases identical to TRBD2. CDR3 length: 15 amino acids. V shed 6 bases and J 1 base; nucleotides not matched to a gene: 2. Germline CDR1 is LGHNA and CDR2 is YNFKEQ. The CDR3 DNA sequence: TGTGCCAGCAGAAGACTAGCGGGGTCCTACAATGAGCAGTTCTTC. It yields the protein CASRRLAGSYNEQFF.

The genes are TRBV2 and TRBJ2-7; 7 nucleotides line up with TRBD2. After removal of 4 bases from V and 2 bases from J, the junction contained 5 bases not matched to a gene. The CDR3 length is 14 residues. From germline, CDR1 is SNHLY and CDR2 FYNNEI. The CDR3: CASSVGLAAYEQYF. The CDR3 DNA sequence: TGTGCCAGCAGTGTGGGCCTAGCGGCCTACGAGCAGTACTTC. Looking up the rest from reference TRBV2 and TRBJ2-7 gives the full variable domain: EPEVTQTPSHQVTQMGQEVILRCVPISNHLYFYWYRQILGQKVEFLVSFYNNEISEKSEIFDDQFSVERPDGSNFTLKIRSTKLEDSAMYFCASSVGLAAYEQYFGPGTRLTVT.

Only a few counts were recorded for this clone. As DNA, the CDR3 is TGTGCCAGTAGTATAGGGGTGAGCGGGGACGCCCAAGAGACCCAGTACTTC. The encoded protein is CASSIGVSGDAQETQYF. The chain joins TRBV19 to TRBJ2-5; the match to TRBD2 covers 7 bases. Trimming at V came to 1 base and at J to 1 base, leaving 9 bases not matched to a gene. This CDR3 region has 17 residues. Germline CDR1 LNHDA, CDR2 SQIVND (reference sequence).

This chain uses TRBV7-9 with TRBJ2-7, with 7 bases that match TRBD1. The CDR3 is made up of 14 amino acids. The trim removed 5 bases at V and 2 bases at J, leaving 6 bases unmatched. CDR1 is SEHNR and CDR2 is FQNEAQ in the germline V gene (reference sequence). The CDR3 DNA reads as TGTGCCAGCAGCCATTCCGGGACAGCCTACGAGCAGTACGTC. Protein sequence: CASSHSGTAYEQYV.

This rearrangement joins TRBV15 to TRBJ2-3, with 8 bases identical to TRBD2. CDR3 size: 18 residues. Germline V gene lookup returns CDR1 LNHNV and CDR2 YYDKDF (reference sequence). Germline trimming cut 3 bases from V and 0 bases from J; bases unmatched to any gene: 11. The CDR3 reads CATSSRGGREWSTDTQYF. The CDR3 coding sequence is TGTGCCACCAGCAGCCGGGGGGGGCGGGAGTGGAGCACAGATACGCAGTATTTT.

The chain recombines TRBV29-1 with TRBJ2-1; 7 bases are shared with TRBD1. Germline values: CDR1 SQVTM, CDR2 ANQGSEA. The length of the CDR3 is 14 residues. Germline trimming cut 3 bases from V and 6 bases from J; bases unmatched to any gene: 8. CDR3 nucleotides: TGCAGCGTTGAGGCCGCAGGGGGTATCAATGAGCAGTTCTTC. It is translated as CSVEAAGGINEQFF.

This rearrangement joins TRBV19 to TRBJ2-7; weak D call: TRBD2 (5 bases). The V and J ends lost 3 bases and 1 base respectively, with 16 bases between them. The CDR3 runs 16 residues. Germline V gives CDR1 LNHDA, CDR2 SQIVND (reference sequence). The CDR3 protein is CASSIQTAPGSYEQYF. CDR3 in DNA: TGTGCCAGTAGTATCCAAACAGCCCCGGGGTCCTACGAGCAGTACTTC.

The chain has TRBV30 and TRBJ1-1; D not resolved. V lost 1 base and J lost 5, with 11 bases in between. The CDR3 runs 13 residues. The germline gives CDR1 GTSNPN, CDR2 SVGIG (reference sequence). Here the CDR3 reads CAWSAHPGTEAFF. Here the CDR3 DNA reads TGTGCCTGGAGTGCCCACCCGGGGACTGAAGCTTTCTTT.

The chain combines TRBV7-9 with TRBJ2-7; D is ambiguous. The CDR3 is made up of 14 amino acids. V lost 3 bases and J lost 3, with 12 bases in between. Germline V CDR1 and CDR2: SEHNR, FQNEAQ (reference sequence). The chain's CDR3 is CASSFISERYEQYV. The CDR3 nucleotides read TGTGCCAGCAGCTTTATCAGCGAACGCTACGAGCAGTACGTC.

The chain has TRBV6-5 and TRBJ1-4; possibly TRBD1 for D (6 bases). The CDR3 consists of 15 residues. V was cut by 4 bases and J by 5 bases, with 14 bases left in between. The germline V gene has CDR1 MNHEY and CDR2 SVGAGI. This CDR3 reads CASSSRTAGNEKLFF. CDR3 bases: TGTGCCAGCAGTTCCCGGACAGCCGGAAATGAAAAACTGTTTTTT.